This T cell receptor beta chain came from a study of blood T cells in healthy people across ages. Study-wide points: Per million T cells, the diversity of TCR beta decreased roughly linearly as age advanced.

Donor samples were obtained from healthy Caucasian individuals from Russia, aged roughly 6 to 90. About this clonotype itself: Its antigen is unknown.

CDR1 LGHDT and CDR2 YNNKEL come from the germline V gene (reference sequence). J was trimmed by 7 bases and V by 4 bases; bases with no gene match: 6. This CDR3 comprises 15 residues. A second PCR, run for roughly 7 to 11 cycles, used a sample-barcoded 5' primer plus a J-beta primer mix. TCRdb reprocessed the 5' RACE reads with MiXCR, giving one entry per CDR3 protein. Of about 1.1 million distinct CDR3 sequences in the sample, less than 45% were seen once. The sequence was obtained from a man between 18 and 29 years old in good health. This rearrangement joins TRBV3-1 to TRBJ2-3, with 12 bases aligning to TRBD2. Source material: blood. This CDR3 reads CASSLTSGGQNTQYF. The CDR3 nucleotides read TGTGCCAGCAGCCTGACTAGCGGGGGACAAAATACGCAGTATTTT.